This TCR beta chain is drawn from a study of chemoradiotherapy in HPV16-positive cancers. Study summary: Functional T-cell assays on a couple of HPV16-positive patients' cells defined candidate HPV-specific clones and common TCR motifs. Whole-study results and caveats: HPV-responsive T-cell expansion during chemoradiotherapy was linked to improved recurrence-free survival in HPV16-positive patients.

V lost 3 bases, J lost 2 bases, and 13 bases lay in between. This CDR3 is built from 15 residues. From germline, CDR1 is SGHRS and CDR2 YFSETQ. Profiling relied on immunoSEQ multiplex PCR, and the TCRdb table lists in-frame clones only, not all of them. The sample has fewer than 40,000 clones, more than 75% seen once. Concerning this clone: As yet, its antigen is unknown.

This rearrangement joins TRBV5-1 to TRBJ2-3; the D gene is possibly TRBD2 (5 bases). Sequenced here: blood, sampled from a patient who underwent chemoradiotherapy. The sequence was obtained from a human donor with HPV-associated anogenital cancer. CDR3 sequence reads: CASSSSGKVTDTQYF. The CDR3 DNA sequence: TGCGCCAGCAGCTCCTCCGGGAAAGTCACAGATACGCAGTATTTT.